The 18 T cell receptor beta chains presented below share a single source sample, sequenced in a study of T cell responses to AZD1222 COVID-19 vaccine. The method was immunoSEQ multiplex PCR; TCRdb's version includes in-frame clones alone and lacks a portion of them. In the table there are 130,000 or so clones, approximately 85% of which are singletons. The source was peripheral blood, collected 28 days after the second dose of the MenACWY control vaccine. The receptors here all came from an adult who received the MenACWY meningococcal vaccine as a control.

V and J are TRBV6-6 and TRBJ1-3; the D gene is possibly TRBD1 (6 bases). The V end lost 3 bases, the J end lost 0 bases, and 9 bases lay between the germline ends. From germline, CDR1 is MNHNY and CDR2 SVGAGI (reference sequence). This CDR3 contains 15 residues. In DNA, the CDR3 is TGTGCCAGCAGTTATCAGGGGTCCTCTGGAAACACCATATATTTT. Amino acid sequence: CASSYQGSSGNTIYF.

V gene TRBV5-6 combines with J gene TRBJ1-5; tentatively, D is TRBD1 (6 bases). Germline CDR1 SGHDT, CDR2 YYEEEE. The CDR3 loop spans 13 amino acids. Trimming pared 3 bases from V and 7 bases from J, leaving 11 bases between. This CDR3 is CASSSQGGQPQHF. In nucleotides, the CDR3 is TGTGCCAGCAGCTCACAGGGAGGACAGCCCCAGCATTTT.

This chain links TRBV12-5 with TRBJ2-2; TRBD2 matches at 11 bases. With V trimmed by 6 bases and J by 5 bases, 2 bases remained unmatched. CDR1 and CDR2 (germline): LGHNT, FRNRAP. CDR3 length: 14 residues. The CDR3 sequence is CASGLAGGTGELFF. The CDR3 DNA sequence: TGTGCTAGTGGCTTAGCGGGGGGGACCGGGGAGCTGTTTTTT.

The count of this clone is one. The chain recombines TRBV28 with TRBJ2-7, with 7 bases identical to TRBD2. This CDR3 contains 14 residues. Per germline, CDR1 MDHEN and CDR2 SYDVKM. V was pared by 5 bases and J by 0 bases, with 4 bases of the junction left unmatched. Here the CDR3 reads CASSNGGSSYEQYV. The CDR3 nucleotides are TGTGCCAGCAGTAACGGGGGGAGCTCCTACGAGCAGTACGTC.

CDR3 sequence (DNA): TGTGCCAGCAGCTTGGGCGGTTCAGGGGAGCTGTTTTTT. Its translation is CASSLGGSGELFF. This chain uses TRBV5-4 with TRBJ2-2; D remains ambiguous. CDR1 SGHNT and CDR2 YYREEE come from the germline V gene (reference sequence). This CDR3 contains 13 residues. V was shortened by 0 bases and J by 8 bases, with 8 bases between the two germline ends. Filled out from reference TRBV5-4 and TRBJ2-2, the complete variable domain reads ETGVTQSPTHLIKTRGQQVTLRCSSQSGHNTVSWYQQALGQGPQFIFQYYREEENGRGNFPPRFSGLQFPNYSSELNVNALELDDSALYLCASSLGGSGELFFGEGSRLTVL.

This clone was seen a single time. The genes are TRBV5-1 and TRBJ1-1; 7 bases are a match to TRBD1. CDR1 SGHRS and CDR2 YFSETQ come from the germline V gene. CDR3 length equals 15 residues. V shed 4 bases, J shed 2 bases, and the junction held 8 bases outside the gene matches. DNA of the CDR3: TGCGCCAGCAGCGTATACGGGGACAGAAACACTGAAGCTTTCTTT. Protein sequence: CASSVYGDRNTEAFF.

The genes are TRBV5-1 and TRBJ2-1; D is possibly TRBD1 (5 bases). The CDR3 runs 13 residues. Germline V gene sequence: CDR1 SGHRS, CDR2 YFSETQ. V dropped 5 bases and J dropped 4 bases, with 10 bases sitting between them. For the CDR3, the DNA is TGCGCCAGCAGGATGACAGCTTACAATGAGCAGTTCTTC. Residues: CASRMTAYNEQFF.

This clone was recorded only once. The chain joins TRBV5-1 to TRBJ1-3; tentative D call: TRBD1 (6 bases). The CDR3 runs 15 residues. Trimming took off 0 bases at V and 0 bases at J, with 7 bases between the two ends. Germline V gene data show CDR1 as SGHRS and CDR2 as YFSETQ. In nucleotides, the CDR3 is TGCGCCAGCAGCTTGGAGGACAGCTCTGGAAACACCATATATTTT. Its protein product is CASSLEDSSGNTIYF.

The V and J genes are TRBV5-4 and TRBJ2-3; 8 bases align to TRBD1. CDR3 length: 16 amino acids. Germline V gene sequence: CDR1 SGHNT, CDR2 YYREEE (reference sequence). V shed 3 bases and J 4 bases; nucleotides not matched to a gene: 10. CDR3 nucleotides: TGTGCCAGCAGCTCCCCTAAACAGGGGGTCGCAGATACGCAGTATTTT. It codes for CASSSPKQGVADTQYF.

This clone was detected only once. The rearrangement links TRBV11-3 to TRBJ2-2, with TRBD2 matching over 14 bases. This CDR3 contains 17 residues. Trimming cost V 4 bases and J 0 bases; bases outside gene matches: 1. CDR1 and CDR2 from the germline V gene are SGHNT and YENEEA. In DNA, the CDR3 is TGTGCCAGCAGCTCGGGACTAGCGGGAGCGAACACCGGGGAGCTGTTTTTT. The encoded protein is CASSSGLAGANTGELFF.

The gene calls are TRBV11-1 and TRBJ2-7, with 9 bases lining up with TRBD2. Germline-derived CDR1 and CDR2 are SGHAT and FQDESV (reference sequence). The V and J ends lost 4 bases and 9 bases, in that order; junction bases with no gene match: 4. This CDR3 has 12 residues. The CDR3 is CASSSSGIGQYF. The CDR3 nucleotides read TGTGCCAGCAGCTCTAGCGGGATCGGGCAGTACTTC.

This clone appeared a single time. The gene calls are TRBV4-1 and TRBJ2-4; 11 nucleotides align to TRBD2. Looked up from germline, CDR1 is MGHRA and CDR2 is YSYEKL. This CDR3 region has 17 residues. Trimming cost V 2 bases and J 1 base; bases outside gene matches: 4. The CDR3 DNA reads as TGCGCCAGCAGCCAATTACTAGCGGGAGTGGCCAAAAACATTCAGTACTTC. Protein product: CASSQLLAGVAKNIQYF.

CDR3 nucleotides: TGTGCCAGCTCCCGAGACAGCCTTAATGAAAAACTGTTTTTT. Its translation is CASSRDSLNEKLFF. The chain recombines TRBV18 with TRBJ1-4; D perhaps matches TRBD1 (5 bases). Germline V lookup: CDR1 KGHSH, CDR2 LQKENI. This CDR3 comprises 14 residues. The ends were cut back, 6 bases at V and 4 bases at J, with 12 bases in the middle.

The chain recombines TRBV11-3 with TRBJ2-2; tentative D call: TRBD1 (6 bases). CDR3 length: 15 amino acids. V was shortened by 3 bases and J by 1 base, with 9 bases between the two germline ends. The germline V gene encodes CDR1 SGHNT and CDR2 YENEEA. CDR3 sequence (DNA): TGTGCCAGCAGCTTCGGCAGGGGGAACACCGGGGAGCTGTTTTTT. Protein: CASSFGRGNTGELFF.

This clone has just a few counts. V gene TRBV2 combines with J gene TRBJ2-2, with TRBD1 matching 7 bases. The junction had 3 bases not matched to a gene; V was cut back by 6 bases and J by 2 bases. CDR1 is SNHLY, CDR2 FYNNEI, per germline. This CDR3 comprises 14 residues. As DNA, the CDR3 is TGTGCCAGCAGGGGGACAGCTAACACCGGGGAGCTGTTTTTT. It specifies CASRGTANTGELFF.

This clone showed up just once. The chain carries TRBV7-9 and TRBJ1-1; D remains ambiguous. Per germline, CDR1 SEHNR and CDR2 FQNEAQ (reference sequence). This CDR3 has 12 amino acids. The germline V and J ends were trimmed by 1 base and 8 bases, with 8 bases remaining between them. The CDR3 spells CASSLEVSEAFF. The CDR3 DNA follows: TGTGCCAGCAGCTTAGAAGTCTCGGAAGCTTTCTTT. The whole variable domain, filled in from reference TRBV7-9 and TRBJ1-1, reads DTGVSQNPRHKITKRGQNVTFRCDPISEHNRLYWYRQTLGQGPEFLTYFQNEAQLEKSRLLSDRFSAERPKGSFSTLEIQRTEQGDSAMYLCASSLEVSEAFFGQGTRLTVV.

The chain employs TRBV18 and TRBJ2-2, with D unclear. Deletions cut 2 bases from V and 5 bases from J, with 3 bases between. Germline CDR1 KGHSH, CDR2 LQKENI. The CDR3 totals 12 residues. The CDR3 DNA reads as TGTGCCAGCTCACCAGATACCGGGGAGCTGTTTTTT. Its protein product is CASSPDTGELFF.

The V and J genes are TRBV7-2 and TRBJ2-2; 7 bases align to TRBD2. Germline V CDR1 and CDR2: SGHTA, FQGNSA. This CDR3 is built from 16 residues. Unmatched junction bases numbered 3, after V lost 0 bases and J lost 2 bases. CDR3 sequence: CASSLAQRGNTGELFF. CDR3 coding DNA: TGTGCCAGCAGCTTAGCGCAGCGGGGAAACACCGGGGAGCTGTTTTTT. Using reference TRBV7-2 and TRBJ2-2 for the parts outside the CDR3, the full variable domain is GAGVSQSPSNKVTEKGKDVELRCDPISGHTALYWYRQSLGQGLEFLIYFQGNSAPDKSGLPSDRFSAERTGGSVSTLTIQRTQQEDSAVYLCASSLAQRGNTGELFFGEGSRLTVL.